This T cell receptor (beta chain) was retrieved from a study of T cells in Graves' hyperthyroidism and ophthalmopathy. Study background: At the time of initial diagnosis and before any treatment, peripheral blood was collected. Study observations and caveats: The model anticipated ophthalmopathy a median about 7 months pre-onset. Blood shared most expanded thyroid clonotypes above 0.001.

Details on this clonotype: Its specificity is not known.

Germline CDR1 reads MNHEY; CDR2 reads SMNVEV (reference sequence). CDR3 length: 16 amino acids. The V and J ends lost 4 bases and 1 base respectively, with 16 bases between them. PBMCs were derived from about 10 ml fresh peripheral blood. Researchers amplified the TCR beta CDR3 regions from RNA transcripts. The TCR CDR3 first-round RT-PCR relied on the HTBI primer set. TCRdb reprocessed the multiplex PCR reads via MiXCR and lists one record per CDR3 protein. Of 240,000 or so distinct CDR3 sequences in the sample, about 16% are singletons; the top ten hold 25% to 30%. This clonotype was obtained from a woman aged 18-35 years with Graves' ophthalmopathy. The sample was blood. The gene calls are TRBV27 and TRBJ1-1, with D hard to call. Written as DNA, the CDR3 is TGTGCCAGCAGTTACGGACCGCCCTCGGGGAACACTGAAGCTTTCTTT. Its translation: CASSYGPPSGNTEAFF.